What follows are 30 T cell receptor beta chains derived from one specimen sequenced in a study of T cell responses to AZD1222 COVID-19 vaccine. Some clones are missing from TCRdb's copy, which holds only in-frame ones; the method was immunoSEQ multiplex PCR. The sample includes under 150,000 clones, roughly 84% of them seen just once. The sequencing here drew on peripheral blood, taken 28 days after the second AZD1222 dose. The receptor source for this set is an adult who received the AZD1222 COVID-19 vaccine.

The V and J genes are TRBV25-1 and TRBJ2-1, with D uncertain. This CDR3 is built from 13 residues. V gave up 5 bases and J gave up 3 bases, with 8 bases separating them. Germline CDR1 and CDR2: MGHDK and SYGVNS. CDR3 sequence reads: CASSNQYYNEQFF. The DNA for the CDR3 is TGTGCCAGCAGTAACCAGTACTACAATGAGCAGTTCTTC.

This clone was picked up one time. CDR3: CASSLGGSSGNTIYF. CDR3 coding DNA: TGCGCCAGCAGCTTAGGGGGAAGCTCTGGAAACACCATATATTTT. V gene TRBV5-1 combines with J gene TRBJ1-3; D might be TRBD1 (6 bases). Trimming stripped 2 bases from V and 0 bases from J, with 9 bases between. Germline CDR1 and CDR2: SGHRS and YFSETQ. The CDR3 length is 15 residues.

This clone turned up a few times. In nucleotides, the CDR3 is TGTGCCAGCAGTTCCACAGGGCCCGAGCAGTACTTC. Encoded protein: CASSSTGPEQYF. V and J are TRBV27 and TRBJ2-7; TRBD1 might be the D (6 bases). This CDR3 is 12 amino acids long. The V gene's germline CDR1 is MNHEY and CDR2 SMNVEV (reference sequence). V was trimmed by 4 bases and J by 6 bases, leaving 10 bases between them.

The chain links TRBV6-2 or TRBV6-3 to TRBJ1-5, with TRBD1 as a possible D gene (5 bases). Trimming took off 6 bases at V and 6 bases at J, with 15 bases between the two ends. This CDR3 contains 14 residues. The germline gives CDR1 MNHEY, CDR2 SVGEGT. CDR3 nucleotides: TGTGCCAGCAGCCCACAGGTCGGGGGTCAGCCCCAGCATTTT. It translates to CASSPQVGGQPQHF.

The chain joins TRBV7-2 to TRBJ1-1; D is unclear. The V end was cut by 3 bases, the J end by 2 bases, with 10 bases between. The germline CDR1 and CDR2 sequences are SGHTA and FQGNSA. The length of the CDR3 is 14 residues. The CDR3 DNA sequence: TGTGCCAGCAGCTTTCAAGGACCCAACACTGAAGCTTTCTTT. Protein: CASSFQGPNTEAFF.

The CDR3 DNA is TGTGCCAGCAGCAAAGAAGGATACAGTACGAACACTGAAGCTTTCTTT. Its protein product is CASSKEGYSTNTEAFF. This chain joins TRBV21-1 and TRBJ1-1; TRBD1 was called by the table and not checked on the DNA. TRBV21-1 is given as a pseudogene. The CDR3 extends over 16 amino acids.

The sample holds a few counts of this clone. The rearrangement uses TRBV24-1 and TRBJ2-1; 11 nucleotides align to TRBD1. This CDR3 is built from 15 residues. Germline V lookup: CDR1 KGHDR, CDR2 SFDVKD. Trimming cost V 2 bases and J 8 bases; bases outside gene matches: 4. The CDR3 sequence is CATSDWDRGRDEQFF. The DNA of the CDR3 is TGTGCCACCAGTGATTGGGACAGGGGGAGGGATGAGCAGTTCTTC.

J is TRBJ1-4 and V is TRBV19, with TRBD1 matching over 9 bases. The CDR3 sequence is 15 residues long. The V segment lost 2 bases and the J segment 9 bases; nucleotides outside the gene matches: 7. CDR1 is LNHDA, CDR2 SQIVND, per germline (reference sequence). The chain's CDR3 is CASSILGQGTKKLFF. The CDR3 nucleotides read TGTGCCAGTAGTATATTGGGACAGGGTACTAAAAAACTGTTTTTT. The complete variable domain, with remaining parts taken from reference TRBV19 and TRBJ1-4, reads DGGITQSPKYLFRKEGQNVTLSCEQNLNHDAMYWYRQDPGQGLRLIYYSQIVNDFQKGDIAEGYSVSREKKESFPLTVTSAQKNPTAFYLCASSILGQGTKKLFFGSGTQLSVL.

The rearrangement uses TRBV14 and TRBJ1-6, with D possibly being TRBD1 (6 bases). Deletions cut 5 bases from V and 5 bases from J, with 10 bases between. The germline CDR1 and CDR2 sequences are SGHDN and FVKESK. This CDR3 is 14 amino acids long. The CDR3 nucleotides read TGTGCCAGCAGCAACAGGGCCAATAATTCACCCCTCCACTTT. This translates into CASSNRANNSPLHF.

The chain employs TRBV18 and TRBJ2-2, with TRBD1 matching 9 bases. The CDR3 sequence is 16 residues long. Looked up from germline, CDR1 is KGHSH and CDR2 is LQKENI. Trimming removed 3 bases from V and 4 bases from J; junction bases left unmatched: 6. The CDR3: CASSPPGQGGTGELFF. The DNA for the CDR3 is TGTGCCAGCTCACCCCCGGGACAGGGAGGCACCGGGGAGCTGTTTTTT.

This clone was observed a few times. The chain links TRBV3-1 (or the pseudogene TRBV3-2) to TRBJ2-7; 13 bases align to TRBD2. Losses at the gene ends were 6 bases for V and 2 bases for J; bases not matched to a gene: 4. Germline assignment: CDR1 LGHDT and CDR2 YNNKEL (reference sequence). The CDR3 spans 15 residues. CDR3: CASRPGTSGAYEQYF. DNA of the CDR3: TGTGCCAGCAGGCCCGGGACTAGCGGGGCCTACGAGCAGTACTTC.

This chain links TRBV6-5 with TRBJ1-1, with a weak D call TRBD1 (6 bases). The germline CDR1 and CDR2 sequences are MNHEY and SVGAGI. The CDR3 length is 13 residues. V lost 8 bases, J lost 0 bases, and 10 bases lay in between. The CDR3 is CASGYRVNTEAFF. The CDR3 bases are TGTGCCAGCGGATACAGGGTGAACACTGAAGCTTTCTTT.

V gene TRBV10-3 combines with J gene TRBJ1-1; 11 bases are a match to TRBD1. Unmatched junction bases numbered 2, after V lost 7 bases and J lost 4 bases. CDR3 length: 13 residues. Germline V gives CDR1 ENHRY, CDR2 SYGVKD. For the CDR3, the DNA is TGTGCCATCACGGGACAGGGGGTCACTGAAGCTTTCTTT. Protein sequence: CAITGQGVTEAFF.

The chain links TRBV5-1 to TRBJ1-6, with D perhaps TRBD1 (5 bases). Germline values: CDR1 SGHRS, CDR2 YFSETQ. V lost 5 bases and J 5 bases, leaving 17 bases between the germline ends. The CDR3 consists of 16 residues. The CDR3 loop is CASRFRAGENNSPLHF. The CDR3 DNA reads TGCGCCAGCAGGTTTCGGGCGGGGGAAAATAATTCACCCCTCCACTTT.

The chain recombines TRBV5-1 with TRBJ2-2; D is unclear. V gave up 2 bases and J gave up 6 bases, with 8 bases separating them. Germline CDR1 is SGHRS and CDR2 is YFSETQ. CDR3 length: 13 residues. The CDR3 loop reads CASSFRMAGELFF. DNA for the CDR3: TGCGCCAGCAGCTTCCGGATGGCCGGGGAGCTGTTTTTT.

V usage is TRBV9 and J usage is TRBJ2-3, with 8 bases that match TRBD2. Per germline, CDR1 SGDLS and CDR2 YYNGEE. The CDR3 is 16 amino acids. V shed 0 bases and J 2 bases; nucleotides not matched to a gene: 5. The CDR3 DNA reads as TGTGCCAGCAGCGTAGTGGCGGGGGGTTCCACAGATACGCAGTATTTT. Protein product: CASSVVAGGSTDTQYF.

V and J are TRBV6-5 and TRBJ1-4; D is unresolved. Trimming pared 5 bases from V and 2 bases from J, leaving 9 bases between. CDR3 length: 14 residues. The germline gives CDR1 MNHEY, CDR2 SVGAGI. The CDR3 spells CASSPRETNEKLFF. The CDR3 DNA follows: TGTGCCAGCAGTCCAAGGGAGACTAATGAAAAACTGTTTTTT.

This chain uses TRBV19 with TRBJ1-1; 10 bases agree with TRBD1. CDR3 size: 15 residues. In germline, CDR1 is LNHDA, CDR2 SQIVND (reference sequence). The V and J ends lost 3 bases and 11 bases, in that order; junction bases with no gene match: 12. CDR3 DNA sequence: TGTGCCAGTAGTATCCCGGGACAGGGGATCTTTCGGGCTTTCTTT. Its protein product is CASSIPGQGIFRAFF.

DNA of the CDR3: TGTGCCAGTCGGACAGATAGCATCTCCTACGAGCAGTACTTC. It yields the protein CASRTDSISYEQYF. V gene TRBV19 combines with J gene TRBJ2-7, with D possibly TRBD1 on 6 matching bases. CDR1 and CDR2 from the germline V gene are LNHDA and SQIVND (reference sequence). Between the trimmed V and J ends, which lost 8 bases and 0 bases, there was a span of 14 bases. This CDR3 is built from 14 residues.

This chain joins TRBV18 and TRBJ2-2; tentative D call: TRBD2 (6 bases). The germline V gene has CDR1 KGHSH and CDR2 LQKENI. V lost 6 bases to trimming and J lost 4 bases, with 12 bases between them. The CDR3 is made up of 14 amino acids. CDR3 in DNA: TGTGCCAGCTCGACGGGAGTATCCACCGGGGAGCTGTTTTTT. It translates to CASSTGVSTGELFF.

This clone showed up just once. This chain connects TRBV14 to TRBJ2-1, with 7 bases that match TRBD2. This CDR3 contains 14 residues. Unmatched junction bases numbered 3, after V lost 1 base and J lost 6 bases. Germline loops: CDR1 SGHDN, CDR2 FVKESK. The CDR3 coding sequence is TGTGCCAGCAGCCAAGCGGGGGGATCCAATGAGCAGTTCTTC. It specifies CASSQAGGSNEQFF.

This clone was counted a few times. The CDR3 loop is CATHENNLLAFF. CDR3 bases: TGTGCCACCCACGAGAACAACCTTCTAGCTTTCTTT. J is TRBJ1-1 and V is TRBV21-1. TRBV21-1 is annotated as a pseudogene. The CDR3 has 12 amino acids.

This chain links TRBV28 with TRBJ2-7; tentatively, D is TRBD2 (8 bases). Trimming pared 6 bases from V and 2 bases from J, leaving 17 bases between. Germline CDR1 is MDHEN and CDR2 is SYDVKM. This CDR3 spans 15 amino acids. The CDR3 is CASRSGGGRAYEQYF. CDR3 sequence (DNA): TGTGCCAGCAGATCGGGAGGGGGCAGGGCCTACGAGCAGTACTTC. The variable domain in full, with the rest retrieved from reference TRBV28 and TRBJ2-7, is DVKVTQSSRYLVKRTGEKVFLECVQDMDHENMFWYRQDPGLGLRLIYFSYDVKMKEKGDIPEGYSVSREKKERFSLILESASTNQTSMYLCASRSGGGRAYEQYFGPGTRLTVT.

The chain has TRBV28 and TRBJ1-5, with 9 bases aligning to TRBD1. This CDR3 contains 15 residues. From germline, CDR1 is MDHEN and CDR2 SYDVKM. The junction had 8 bases not matched to a gene; V was cut back by 5 bases and J by 6 bases. The chain's CDR3 is CASSPTGGSVQPQHF. In nucleotides, the CDR3 is TGTGCCAGCAGTCCGACAGGGGGTTCAGTTCAGCCCCAGCATTTT.

The J gene is TRBJ1-5, the V gene TRBV5-6, with D perhaps TRBD1 (6 bases). V dropped 5 bases and J dropped 2 bases, with 8 bases sitting between them. CDR1 and CDR2 (germline): SGHDT, YYEEEE. The CDR3 is 13 residues long. CDR3 in amino acids: CASSRTGNQPQHF. In DNA, the CDR3 is TGTGCCAGCAGTCGGACAGGCAATCAGCCCCAGCATTTT.

This clone came up once. This rearrangement joins TRBV4-1 to TRBJ1-1; weak D call: TRBD1 (5 bases). The V end was cut by 4 bases, the J end by 4 bases, with 16 bases between. Per the germline V gene, CDR1 is MGHRA and CDR2 is YSYEKL. CDR3 length: 15 residues. The CDR3 bases are TGCGCCAGCAGCCCGATTCGGGGGGGTTTCACTGAAGCTTTCTTT. It is translated as CASSPIRGGFTEAFF.

This sequence joins TRBV19 and TRBJ1-1; unclear D gene. CDR1 and CDR2 from the germline V gene are LNHDA and SQIVND (reference sequence). The CDR3 covers 13 residues. Trimming shortened V by 7 bases and J by 10 bases, and 19 bases separated the two germline ends. The CDR3 region has the DNA TGTGCCAGTACCCCCCGGCAGCTCGGAGGAGCTTTCTTT. Protein: CASTPRQLGGAFF.

The chain recombines TRBV6-5 with TRBJ1-1; TRBD1 is a possible D gene (6 bases). Germline V CDR1 and CDR2: MNHEY, SVGAGI. V gave up 5 bases and J gave up 9 bases, with 13 bases separating them. This CDR3 has 12 residues. DNA of the CDR3: TGTGCCAGCAGTCCGGACAGAGCACAAGCTTTCTTT. This sequence encodes CASSPDRAQAFF.

A word on this clone: Compared with germline, one end of the junction differs, possibly owing to a read error. V gene TRBV7-7 combines with J gene TRBJ2-1; 8 nucleotides match TRBD2. CDR1 and CDR2 (germline): SSHAT, FNYEAQ (reference sequence). The CDR3 spans 17 residues. The CDR3, as DNA: TGTGCTAGCAGCTTAGCCCCCGGGGGGGGGTCCTACAATGAGCAGTTCTTC. Translating it yields CASSLAPGGGSYNEQFF.

The genes are TRBV21-1 and TRBJ2-1; the DNA was not used to check the table's D call, TRBD1. TRBV21-1 is a pseudogene locus. This CDR3 spans 13 amino acids. This chain's CDR3 is CASSKGQGFEQFF. CDR3 in DNA: TGTGCCAGCAGCAAAGGTCAGGGATTTGAGCAGTTCTTC.